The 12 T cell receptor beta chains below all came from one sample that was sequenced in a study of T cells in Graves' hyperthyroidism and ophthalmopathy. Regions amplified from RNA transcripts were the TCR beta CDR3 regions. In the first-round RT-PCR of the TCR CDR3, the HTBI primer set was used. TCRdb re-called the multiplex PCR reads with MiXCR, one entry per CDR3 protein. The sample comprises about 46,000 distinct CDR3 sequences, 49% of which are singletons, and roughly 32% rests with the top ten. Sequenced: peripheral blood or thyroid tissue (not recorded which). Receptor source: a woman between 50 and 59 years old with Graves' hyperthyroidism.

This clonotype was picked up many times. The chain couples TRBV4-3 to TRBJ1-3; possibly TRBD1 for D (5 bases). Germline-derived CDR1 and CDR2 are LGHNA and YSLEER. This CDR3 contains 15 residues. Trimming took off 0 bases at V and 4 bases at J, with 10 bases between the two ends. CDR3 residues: CASSQDNRKGNTIYF. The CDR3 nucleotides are TGCGCCAGCAGCCAAGATAACAGGAAGGGAAACACCATATATTTT.

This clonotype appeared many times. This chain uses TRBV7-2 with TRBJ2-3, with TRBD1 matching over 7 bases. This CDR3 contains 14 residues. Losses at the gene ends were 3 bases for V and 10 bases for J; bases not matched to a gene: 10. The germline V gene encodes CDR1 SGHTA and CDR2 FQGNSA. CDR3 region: CASSFSRTGSAQYF. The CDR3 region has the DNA TGTGCCAGCAGCTTCTCCCGGACAGGTTCGGCGCAGTATTTT.

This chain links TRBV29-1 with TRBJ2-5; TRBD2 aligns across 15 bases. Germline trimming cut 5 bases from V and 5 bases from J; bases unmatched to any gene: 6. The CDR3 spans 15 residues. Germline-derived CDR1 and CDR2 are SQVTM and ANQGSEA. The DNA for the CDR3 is TGCAGCGTTAGGACTAGCGGGAGGGCTGGGGAGACCCAGTACTTC. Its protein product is CSVRTSGRAGETQYF.

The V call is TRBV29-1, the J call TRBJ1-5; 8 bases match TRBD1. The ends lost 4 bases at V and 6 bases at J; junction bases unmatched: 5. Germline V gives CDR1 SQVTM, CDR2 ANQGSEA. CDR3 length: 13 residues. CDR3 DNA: TGCAGCGTTGGACAGGGGATGGGTCAGCCCCAGCATTTT. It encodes CSVGQGMGQPQHF.

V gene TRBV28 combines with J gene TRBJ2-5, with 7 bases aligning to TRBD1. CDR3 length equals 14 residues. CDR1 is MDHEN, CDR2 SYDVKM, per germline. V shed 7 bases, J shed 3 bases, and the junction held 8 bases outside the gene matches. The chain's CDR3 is CASNLRQGKETQYF. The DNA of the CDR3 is TGTGCCAGCAATCTACGACAGGGTAAAGAGACCCAGTACTTC.

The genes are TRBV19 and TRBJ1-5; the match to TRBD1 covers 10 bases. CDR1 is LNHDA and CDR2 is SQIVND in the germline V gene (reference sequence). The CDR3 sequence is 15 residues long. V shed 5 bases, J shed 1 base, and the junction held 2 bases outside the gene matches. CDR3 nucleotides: TGTGCCAGTAGTGGGACAGGGGCAAGCAATCAGCCCCAGCATTTT. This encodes CASSGTGASNQPQHF.

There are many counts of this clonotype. Here the CDR3 DNA reads TGTGCCAGCAGCGCCGAATACCCCCGGGACGGATGGGCCACAACTGAAGCTTTCTTT. Translation gives CASSAEYPRDGWATTEAFF. The genes are TRBV9 and TRBJ1-1; TRBD1 is a possible D gene (5 bases). CDR1 is SGDLS and CDR2 is YYNGEE in the germline V gene. Trimming shortened V by 3 bases and J by 5 bases, and 29 bases separated the two germline ends. There are 19 residues in the CDR3.

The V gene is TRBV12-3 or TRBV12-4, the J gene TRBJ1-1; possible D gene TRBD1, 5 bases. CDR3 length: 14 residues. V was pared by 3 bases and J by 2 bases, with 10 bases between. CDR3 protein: CASSLGGGNTEAFF. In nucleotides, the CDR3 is TGTGCCAGCAGTTTGGGTGGGGGAAACACTGAAGCTTTCTTT.

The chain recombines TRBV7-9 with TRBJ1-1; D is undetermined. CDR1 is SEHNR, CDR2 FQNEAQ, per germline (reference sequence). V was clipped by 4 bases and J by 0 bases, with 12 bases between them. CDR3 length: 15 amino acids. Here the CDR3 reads CASSSTRIMNTEAFF. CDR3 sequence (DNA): TGTGCCAGCAGCTCCACCAGGATCATGAACACTGAAGCTTTCTTT.

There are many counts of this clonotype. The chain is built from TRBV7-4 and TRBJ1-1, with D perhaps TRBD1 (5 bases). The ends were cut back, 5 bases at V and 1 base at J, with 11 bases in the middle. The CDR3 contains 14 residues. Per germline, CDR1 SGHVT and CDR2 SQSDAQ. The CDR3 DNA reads TGTGCCAGCAGCCCAAGGGACGCGAACACTGAAGCTTTCTTT. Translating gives CASSPRDANTEAFF.

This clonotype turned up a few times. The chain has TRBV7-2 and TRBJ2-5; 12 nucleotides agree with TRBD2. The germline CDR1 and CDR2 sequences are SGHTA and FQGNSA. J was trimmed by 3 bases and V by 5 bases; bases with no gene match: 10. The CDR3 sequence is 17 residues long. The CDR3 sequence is CASSRELAGGPEETQYF. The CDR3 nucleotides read TGTGCCAGCAGCCGGGAGCTAGCGGGAGGGCCGGAAGAGACCCAGTACTTC.

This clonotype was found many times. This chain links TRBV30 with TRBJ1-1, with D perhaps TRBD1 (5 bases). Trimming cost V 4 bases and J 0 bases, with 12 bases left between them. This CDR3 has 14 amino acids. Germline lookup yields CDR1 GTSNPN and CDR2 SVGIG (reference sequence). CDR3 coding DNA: TGTGCCTGGAACCAGGGCGTGATGAACACTGAAGCTTTCTTT. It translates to CAWNQGVMNTEAFF.